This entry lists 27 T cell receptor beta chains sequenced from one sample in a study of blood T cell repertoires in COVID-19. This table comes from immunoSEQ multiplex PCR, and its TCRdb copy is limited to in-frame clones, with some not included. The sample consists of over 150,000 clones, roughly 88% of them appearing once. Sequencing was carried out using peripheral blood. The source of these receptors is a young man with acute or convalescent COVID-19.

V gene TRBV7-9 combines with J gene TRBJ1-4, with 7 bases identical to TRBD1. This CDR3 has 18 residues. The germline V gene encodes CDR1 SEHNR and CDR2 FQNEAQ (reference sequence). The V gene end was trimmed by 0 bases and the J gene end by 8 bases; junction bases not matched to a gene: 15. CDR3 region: CASSLAQQGISLWEKLFF. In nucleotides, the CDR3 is TGTGCCAGCAGCTTAGCCCAACAGGGGATATCTCTCTGGGAAAAACTGTTTTTT.

The chain's CDR3 is CASSTEKSGGVTEAFF. The DNA for the CDR3 is TGCGCCAGCAGCACGGAAAAATCAGGGGGTGTTACTGAAGCTTTCTTT. The chain combines TRBV5-1 with TRBJ1-1; 7 bases match TRBD1. There are 16 residues in the CDR3. In germline, CDR1 is SGHRS, CDR2 YFSETQ. V lost 4 bases and J lost 5; bases outside the gene matches: 14.

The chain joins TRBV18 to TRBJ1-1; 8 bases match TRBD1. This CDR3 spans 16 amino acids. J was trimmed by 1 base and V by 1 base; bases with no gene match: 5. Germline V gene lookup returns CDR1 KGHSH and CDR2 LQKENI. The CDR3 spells CASSPLRTGKNTEAFF. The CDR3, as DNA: TGTGCCAGCTCACCACTAAGGACAGGGAAGAACACTGAAGCTTTCTTT. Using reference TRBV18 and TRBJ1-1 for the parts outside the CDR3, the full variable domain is NAGVMQNPRHLVRRRGQEARLRCSPMKGHSHVYWYRQLPEEGLKFMVYLQKENIIDESGMPKERFSAEFPKEGPSILRIQQVVRGDSAAYFCASSPLRTGKNTEAFFGQGTRLTVV.

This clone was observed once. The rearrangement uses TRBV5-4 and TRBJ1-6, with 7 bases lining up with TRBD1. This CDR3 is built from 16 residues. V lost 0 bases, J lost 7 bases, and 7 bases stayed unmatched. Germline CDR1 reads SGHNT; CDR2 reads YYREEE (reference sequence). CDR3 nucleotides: TGTGCCAGCAGCTTGGACGGACAGGCGACGAATTCACCCCTCCACTTT. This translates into CASSLDGQATNSPLHF.

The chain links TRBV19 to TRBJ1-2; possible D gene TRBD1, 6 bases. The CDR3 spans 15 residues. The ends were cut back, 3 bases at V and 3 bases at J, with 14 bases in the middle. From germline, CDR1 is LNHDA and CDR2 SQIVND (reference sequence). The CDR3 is CASSIGGGNDYGYTF. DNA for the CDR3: TGTGCCAGTAGTATCGGTGGGGGCAATGACTATGGCTACACCTTC. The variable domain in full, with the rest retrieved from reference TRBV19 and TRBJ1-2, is DGGITQSPKYLFRKEGQNVTLSCEQNLNHDAMYWYRQDPGQGLRLIYYSQIVNDFQKGDIAEGYSVSREKKESFPLTVTSAQKNPTAFYLCASSIGGGNDYGYTFGSGTRLTVV.

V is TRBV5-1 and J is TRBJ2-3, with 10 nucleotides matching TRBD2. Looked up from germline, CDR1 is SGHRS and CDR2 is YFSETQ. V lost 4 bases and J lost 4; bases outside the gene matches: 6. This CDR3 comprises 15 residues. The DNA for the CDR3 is TGCGCCAGCAGCACAAAGCGGGAGGGCCCAGATACGCAGTATTTT. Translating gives CASSTKREGPDTQYF.

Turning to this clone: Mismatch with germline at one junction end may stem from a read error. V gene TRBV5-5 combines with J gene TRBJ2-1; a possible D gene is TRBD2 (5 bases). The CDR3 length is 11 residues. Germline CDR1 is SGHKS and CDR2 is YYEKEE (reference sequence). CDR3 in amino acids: CASSLDFPEVF. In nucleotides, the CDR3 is TGTGCCAGCAGCTTGGACTTCCCGGAGGTCTTC. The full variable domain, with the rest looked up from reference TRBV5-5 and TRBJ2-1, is DAGVTQSPTHLIKTRGQQVTLRCSPISGHKSVSWYQQVLGQGPQFIFQYYEKEERGRGNFPDRFSARQFPNYSSELNVNALLLGDSALYLCASSLDFPEVFGPGTRLTVL.

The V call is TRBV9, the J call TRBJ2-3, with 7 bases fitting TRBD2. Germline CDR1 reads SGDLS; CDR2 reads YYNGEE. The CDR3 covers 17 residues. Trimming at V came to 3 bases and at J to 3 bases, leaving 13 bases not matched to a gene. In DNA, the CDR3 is TGTGCCAGCAGCGCACCCCAGGGACTACCACAAACAGATACGCAGTATTTT. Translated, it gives CASSAPQGLPQTDTQYF.

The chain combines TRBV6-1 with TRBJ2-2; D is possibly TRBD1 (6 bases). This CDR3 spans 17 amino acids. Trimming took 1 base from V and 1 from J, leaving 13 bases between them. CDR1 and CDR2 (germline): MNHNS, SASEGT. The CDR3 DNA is TGTGCCAGCAGTGAAGACCCGGGACACCGGAACACCGGGGAGCTGTTTTTT. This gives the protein CASSEDPGHRNTGELFF.

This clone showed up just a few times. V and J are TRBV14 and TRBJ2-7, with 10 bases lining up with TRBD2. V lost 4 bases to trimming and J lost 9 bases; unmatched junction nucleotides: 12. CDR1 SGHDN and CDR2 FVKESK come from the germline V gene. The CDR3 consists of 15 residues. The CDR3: CASSRRLAGTGGQYF. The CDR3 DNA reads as TGTGCCAGCAGCCGCCGACTAGCGGGTACCGGGGGGCAGTACTTC. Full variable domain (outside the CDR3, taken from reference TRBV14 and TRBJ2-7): EAGVTQFPSHSVIEKGQTVTLRCDPISGHDNLYWYRRVMGKEIKFLLHFVKESKQDESGMPNNRFLAERTGGTYSTLKVQPAELEDSGVYFCASSRRLAGTGGQYFGPGTRLTVT.

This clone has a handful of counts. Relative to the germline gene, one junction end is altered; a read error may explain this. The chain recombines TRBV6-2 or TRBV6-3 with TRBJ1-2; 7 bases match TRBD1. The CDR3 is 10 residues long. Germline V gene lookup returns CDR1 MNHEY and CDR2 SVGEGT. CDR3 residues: CASSAQGTHF. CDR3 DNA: TGTGCCAGCAGTGCACAGGGGACCCACTTC.

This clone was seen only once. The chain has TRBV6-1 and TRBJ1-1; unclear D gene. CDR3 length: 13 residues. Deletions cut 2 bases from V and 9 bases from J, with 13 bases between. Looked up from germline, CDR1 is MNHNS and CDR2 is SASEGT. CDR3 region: CASSENSPSQAFF. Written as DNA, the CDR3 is TGTGCCAGCAGTGAAAACAGTCCGTCCCAAGCTTTCTTT.

CDR3 region: CASSLALKREQGDSFTGYTF. CDR3 nucleotide sequence: TGCGCCAGCAGCTTGGCCCTTAAGAGGGAACAGGGGGATTCATTTACGGGCTACACCTTC. The chain is built from TRBV5-1 and TRBJ1-2; 8 bases line up with TRBD1. This CDR3 has 20 residues. After removal of 0 bases from V and 8 bases from J, the junction contained 24 bases not matched to a gene. CDR1 is SGHRS and CDR2 is YFSETQ in the germline V gene. Full variable domain (outside the CDR3, taken from reference TRBV5-1 and TRBJ1-2): KAGVTQTPRYLIKTRGQQVTLSCSPISGHRSVSWYQQTPGQGLQFLFEYFSETQRNKGNFPGRFSGRQFSNSRSEMNVSTLELGDSALYLCASSLALKREQGDSFTGYTFGSGTRLTVV.

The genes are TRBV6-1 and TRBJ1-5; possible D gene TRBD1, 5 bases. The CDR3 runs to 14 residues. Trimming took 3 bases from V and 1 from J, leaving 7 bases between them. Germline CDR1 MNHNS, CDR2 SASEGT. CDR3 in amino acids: CASSDRVSNQPQHF. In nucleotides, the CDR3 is TGTGCCAGCAGTGACAGGGTAAGCAATCAGCCCCAGCATTTT.

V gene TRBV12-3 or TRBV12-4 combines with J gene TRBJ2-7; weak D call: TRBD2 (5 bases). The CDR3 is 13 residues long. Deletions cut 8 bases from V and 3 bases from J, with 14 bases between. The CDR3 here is CASGLDSRYEQYF. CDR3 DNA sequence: TGTGCCAGCGGACTGGACTCTCGCTACGAGCAGTACTTC.

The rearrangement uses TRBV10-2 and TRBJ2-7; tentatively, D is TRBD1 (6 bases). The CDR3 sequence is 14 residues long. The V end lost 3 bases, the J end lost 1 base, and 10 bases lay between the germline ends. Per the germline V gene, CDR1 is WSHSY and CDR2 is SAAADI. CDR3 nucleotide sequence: TGCGCCAGCAGTGAACAGGGTGCTTCCTACGAGCAGTACTTC. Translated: CASSEQGASYEQYF.

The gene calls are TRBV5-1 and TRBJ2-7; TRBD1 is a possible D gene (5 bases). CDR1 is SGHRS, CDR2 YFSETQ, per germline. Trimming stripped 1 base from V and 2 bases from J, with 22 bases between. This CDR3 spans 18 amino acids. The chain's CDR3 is CASSLPMGVDLGAYEQYF. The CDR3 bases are TGCGCCAGCAGCTTGCCAATGGGCGTTGATCTAGGGGCCTACGAGCAGTACTTC.

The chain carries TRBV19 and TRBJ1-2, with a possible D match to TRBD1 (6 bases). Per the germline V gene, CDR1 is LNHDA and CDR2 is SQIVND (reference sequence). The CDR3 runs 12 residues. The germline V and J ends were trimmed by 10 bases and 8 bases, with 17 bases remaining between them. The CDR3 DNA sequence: TGTGCCACTGAGGCAGGGGCCTGGGGCTACACCTTC. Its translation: CATEAGAWGYTF.

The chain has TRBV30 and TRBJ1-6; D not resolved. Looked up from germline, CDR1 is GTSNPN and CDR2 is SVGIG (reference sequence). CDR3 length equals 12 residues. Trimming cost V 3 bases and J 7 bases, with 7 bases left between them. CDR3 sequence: CAWSVFNSPLHF. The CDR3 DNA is TGTGCCTGGAGCGTCTTCAATTCACCCCTCCACTTT.

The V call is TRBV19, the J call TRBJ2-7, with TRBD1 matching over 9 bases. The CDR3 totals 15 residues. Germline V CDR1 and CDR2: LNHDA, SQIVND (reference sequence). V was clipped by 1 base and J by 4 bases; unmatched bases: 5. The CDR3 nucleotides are TGTGCCAGTAGTATAGTCGGACAGGGGAGTTACGAGCAGTACTTC. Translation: CASSIVGQGSYEQYF.

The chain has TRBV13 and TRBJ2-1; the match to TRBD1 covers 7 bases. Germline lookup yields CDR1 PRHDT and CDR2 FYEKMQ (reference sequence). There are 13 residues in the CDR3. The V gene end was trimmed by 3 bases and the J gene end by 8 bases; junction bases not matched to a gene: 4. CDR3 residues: CASSFDREDEQFF. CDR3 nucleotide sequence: TGTGCCAGCAGCTTTGACAGGGAAGATGAGCAGTTCTTC.

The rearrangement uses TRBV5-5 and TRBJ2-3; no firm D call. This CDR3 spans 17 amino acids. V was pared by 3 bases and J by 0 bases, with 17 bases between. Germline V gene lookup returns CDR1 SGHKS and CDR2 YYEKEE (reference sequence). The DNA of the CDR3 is TGTGCCAGCAGCTCCCATCCTAACAGTCCTAGCACAGATACGCAGTATTTT. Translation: CASSSHPNSPSTDTQYF.

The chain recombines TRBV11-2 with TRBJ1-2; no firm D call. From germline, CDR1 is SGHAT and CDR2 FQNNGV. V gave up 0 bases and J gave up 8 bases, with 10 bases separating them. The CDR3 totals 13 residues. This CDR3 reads CASSLEPSRGYTF. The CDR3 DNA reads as TGTGCCAGCAGCTTAGAACCGTCCCGGGGCTACACCTTC.

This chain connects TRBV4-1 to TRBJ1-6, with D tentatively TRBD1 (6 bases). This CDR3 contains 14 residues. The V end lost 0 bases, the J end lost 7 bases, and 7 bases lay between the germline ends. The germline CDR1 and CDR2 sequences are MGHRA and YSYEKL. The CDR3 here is CASSQETGNSPLHF. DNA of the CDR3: TGCGCCAGCAGCCAAGAAACAGGGAATTCACCCCTCCACTTT.

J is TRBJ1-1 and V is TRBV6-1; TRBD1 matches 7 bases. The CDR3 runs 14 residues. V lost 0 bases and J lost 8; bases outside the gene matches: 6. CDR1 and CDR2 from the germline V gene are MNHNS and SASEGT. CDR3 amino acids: CASSEAVGTAEAFF. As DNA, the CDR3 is TGTGCCAGCAGTGAAGCCGTTGGGACAGCGGAAGCTTTCTTT.

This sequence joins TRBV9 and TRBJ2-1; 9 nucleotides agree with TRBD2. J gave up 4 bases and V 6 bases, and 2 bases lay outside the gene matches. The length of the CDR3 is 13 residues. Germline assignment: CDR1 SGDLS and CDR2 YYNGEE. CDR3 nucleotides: TGTGCCAGCACGGCGGGGGGGTACAATGAGCAGTTCTTC. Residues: CASTAGGYNEQFF. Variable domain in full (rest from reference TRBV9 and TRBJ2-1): DSGVTQTPKHLITATGQRVTLRCSPRSGDLSVYWYQQSLDQGLQFLIQYYNGEERAKGNILERFSAQQFPDLHSELNLSSLELGDSALYFCASTAGGYNEQFFGPGTRLTVL.

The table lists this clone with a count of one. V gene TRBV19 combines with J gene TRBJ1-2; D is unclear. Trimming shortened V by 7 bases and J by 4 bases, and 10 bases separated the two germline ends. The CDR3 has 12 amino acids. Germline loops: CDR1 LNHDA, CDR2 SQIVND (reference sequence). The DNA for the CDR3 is TGTGCCAGTACCCTCGGGTTCTATGGCTACACCTTC. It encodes CASTLGFYGYTF.